These T cell receptor beta chains were read from a single sample in a study of blood T cells in healthy people across ages. TCRdb independently ran MiXCR on the 5' RACE reads; one entry per CDR3 protein. The data show roughly 1,000,000 distinct CDR3 sequences, under 30% seen once. A further study also used this sample, focusing on T cells of mothers and their children.

The sample was blood. The origin of the receptors is a girl aged 2 to 9 in good health. Each CDR3 is given with its conserved first and last residue. Each record gives: J gene, D gene, V gene, CDR3 length, CDR3 protein. The D gene is left open where the match is weak.

TRBJ1-4 . TRBV15 16 CATRPTVGSNLEKLFF
TRBJ2-1 TRBD1 TRBV5-6 15 CASSFLDRDYNEQFF
TRBJ2-7 . TRBV12-3/TRBV12-4 13 CASSFERVGEQYF
TRBJ2-5 TRBD2 TRBV20-1 14 CSARLAGLRETQYF
TRBJ1-4 . TRBV24-1 11 CATSDFEKLFF
TRBJ2-1 TRBD2 TRBV10-3 16 CAISAPRDGGDIEQFF
TRBJ2-7 . TRBV4-3 15 CASSQGRSGSYEQYF
. TRBD2 TRBV4-2 15 CASSQARGGKNEQFF
TRBJ1-4 . TRBV7-9 13 CASSFRRDTELFF
TRBJ2-5 TRBD2 TRBV18 16 CASSPNIAGVEETQYF
TRBJ1-2 . TRBV4-3 14 CASSQGGGAAGYTF
TRBJ2-5 . TRBV2 14 CASNPLGLQETQYF
TRBJ1-4 . TRBV7-2 15 CASSLEAGSGEKLFF
TRBJ2-2 . TRBV6-1 16 CASKQYSKGGPRELFF
TRBJ2-5 . TRBV20-1 15 CSASQGGETQETQYF
TRBJ2-4 TRBD1 TRBV12-3/TRBV12-4 16 CASSPLQGAKGNIQYF
TRBJ1-1 . TRBV20-1 12 CSARGATKKAFF
TRBJ2-7 . TRBV7-7 13 CASSIGEAGEQYF
TRBJ2-7 . TRBV28 15 CASSFVGRGLYEQYF
TRBJ1-1 . TRBV6-5 13 CASSSTEYTEAFF
TRBJ1-4 . TRBV6-5 14 CASSLTAGNEKLFF
TRBJ2-7 TRBD2 TRBV7-9 15 CASSSPPGGTLEQYF
TRBJ2-7 . TRBV19 15 CASSPAGTASYEQYF
TRBJ1-2 . TRBV29-1 12 CSGNSLKEGYTF
TRBJ1-1 . TRBV5-1 14 CASSLSQSNTEAFF
TRBJ2-7 . TRBV20-1 14 CSAIRDITLYEQYF
TRBJ2-7 . TRBV7-2 14 CASSLAEGYYEQYF